Listed below are T cell receptor beta chains from one sample, sequenced in a study of blood T cell repertoires in COVID-19. The protocol was immunoSEQ multiplex PCR, while the TCRdb copy is restricted to in-frame clones and leaves out a portion. This table has around 230,000 clones, 87% appearing once. The material sequenced was PBMCs or T cells enriched from blood (not recorded which). All receptors come from a man younger than 35 with acute COVID-19. Both conserved end residues are part of each CDR3. Each record gives: D gene, V gene, CDR3 length, J gene, clone size, CDR3 DNA, CDR3 protein. D genes are given only for firm matches. A clone size is listed for some rows: how often the clone was seen (once, few, many), or a class if it is expanded.

D: .
V: TRBV21-1
length: 18
J: TRBJ1-2
size: once
DNA: TGTGCCAGCAGCAAAGTAATTAAGGCGCTACCGACAATTTATGGCTACACCTTC
CDR3: CASSKVIKALPTIYGYTF

D: .
V: TRBV5-1
length: 15
J: TRBJ2-7
size: .
DNA: TGCGCCAGCAGCTTGGGGCAGGGGTTCTCCTACGAGCAGTACTTC
CDR3: CASSLGQGFSYEQYF

D: TRBD2
V: TRBV19
length: 19
J: TRBJ2-5
size: .
DNA: TGTGCCAGTAGTTCCTCACTAGCGGGAGTAACGGCTGACGAAGAGACCCAGTACTTC
CDR3: CASSSSLAGVTADEETQYF

D: TRBD2
V: TRBV4-2
length: 18
J: TRBJ2-1
size: once
DNA: TGTGCCAGCAGCCAGGAATTCGGGACTAGCGGGAAATTGGCTGAGCAGTTCTTC
CDR3: CASSQEFGTSGKLAEQFF

D: TRBD2
V: TRBV6-2/TRBV6-3
length: 15
J: TRBJ2-7
size: few
DNA: TGTGCCAGCAGCGTACTAGCGGATAGCTCCTACGAGCAGTACTTC
CDR3: CASSVLADSSYEQYF

D: TRBD1
V: TRBV19
length: 14
J: TRBJ2-7
size: .
DNA: TGTGCCAGTAGCGGGACAGGGGCAACCTACGAGCAGTACTTC
CDR3: CASSGTGATYEQYF

D: TRBD2
V: TRBV24-1
length: 18
J: TRBJ2-3
size: .
DNA: TGTGCCACCAGTGACCCCGAGGGCGGGAGGGCCGGCACAGATACGCAGTATTTT
CDR3: CATSDPEGGRAGTDTQYF

D: .
V: TRBV11-2
length: 15
J: TRBJ2-2
size: .
DNA: TGTGCCAGCAGCTTAGGGGCGGGTAACACCGGGGAGCTGTTTTTT
CDR3: CASSLGAGNTGELFF

D: TRBD1
V: TRBV28
length: 14
J: TRBJ2-7
size: .
DNA: TGTGCCAGCTACAGGGGGCGGTCGTCCTACGAGCAGTACTTC
CDR3: CASYRGRSSYEQYF

D: .
V: TRBV2
length: 13
J: TRBJ1-2
size: .
DNA: TGTGCCAGCAGGGAGGGGGGGCCGTATGGCTACACCTTC
CDR3: CASREGGPYGYTF

D: .
V: TRBV14
length: 12
J: TRBJ1-2
size: .
DNA: TGTGCCAGCAGCCTAGCAGGGCGAGGCTACACCTTC
CDR3: CASSLAGRGYTF

D: TRBD2
V: TRBV7-9
length: 15
J: TRBJ2-1
size: .
DNA: TGTGCCAGCAGCCCGACTAGCGGAGCCTACAATGAGCAGTTCTTC
CDR3: CASSPTSGAYNEQFF

D: TRBD1
V: TRBV24-1
length: 17
J: TRBJ2-2
size: .
DNA: TGTGCCACCAGTGACCCGGGACAGGGGGAGAACACCGGGGAGCTGTTTTTT
CDR3: CATSDPGQGENTGELFF

D: .
V: TRBV28
length: 15
J: TRBJ2-5
size: .
DNA: TGTGCCAGCAGTTCCGCTGGGGGGACCCCGGAGACCCAGTACTTC
CDR3: CASSSAGGTPETQYF

D: .
V: TRBV4-1
length: 17
J: TRBJ2-7
size: .
DNA: TGCGCCAGCAGCCAAATTGTCCGGAAGGAGGGTTACTACGAGCAGTACTTC
CDR3: CASSQIVRKEGYYEQYF

D: TRBD1
V: TRBV6-5
length: 15
J: TRBJ1-2
size: .
DNA: TGTGCCAGCAACGACAACCCCGGGACAGAATATGGCTACACCTTC
CDR3: CASNDNPGTEYGYTF

D: .
V: TRBV18
length: 14
J: TRBJ2-3
size: .
DNA: TGTGCCAGCTCACCGGGGAGGAGCACAGATACGCAGTATTTT
CDR3: CASSPGRSTDTQYF

D: TRBD1
V: TRBV18
length: 14
J: TRBJ1-3
size: .
DNA: TGTGCCAGCTCACCCCGGACAGGGGAGGACACCATATATTTT
CDR3: CASSPRTGEDTIYF

D: .
V: TRBV28
length: 15
J: TRBJ2-6
size: once
DNA: TGTGCCAGCAGCCCACAATTACCTGGGGCCAACGTCCTGACTTTC
CDR3: CASSPQLPGANVLTF

D: .
V: TRBV12-2
length: 20
J: TRBJ2-7
size: .
DNA: TGTGCAAGTCGCTTAGCTTATGAAGTTACAGCCGGGACTAGCGCCTACGAGCAGTACTTC
CDR3: CASRLAYEVTAGTSAYEQYF

D: TRBD1
V: TRBV7-9
length: 14
J: TRBJ2-5
size: .
DNA: TGTGCCAGCAGCTCCACAGGGGGTCGAGAGACCCAGTACTTC
CDR3: CASSSTGGRETQYF

D: .
V: TRBV30
length: 11
J: TRBJ1-1
size: .
DNA: TGTGCCTGGGCCGGACAGACTGAAGCTTTCTTT
CDR3: CAWAGQTEAFF

D: .
V: TRBV6-2/TRBV6-3
length: 12
J: TRBJ1-2
size: few
DNA: TGTGCCAGCAGTCCACCCAGCTATGGCTACACCTTC
CDR3: CASSPPSYGYTF

D: TRBD2
V: TRBV27
length: 15
J: TRBJ2-7
size: .
DNA: TGTGCCAGCAAAGACCCCGGACGTCTAGCGGACGAGCAGTACTTC
CDR3: CASKDPGRLADEQYF

D: TRBD1
V: TRBV4-1
length: 14
J: TRBJ1-4
size: .
DNA: TGCGCCAGCAGCCCCGGACAGGGGAATGAAAAACTGTTTTTT
CDR3: CASSPGQGNEKLFF

D: TRBD1
V: TRBV14
length: 15
J: TRBJ2-1
size: .
DNA: TGTGCCAGCAGCCATTACAGGGGGCCGTACAATGAGCAGTTCTTC
CDR3: CASSHYRGPYNEQFF

D: TRBD1
V: TRBV30
length: 13
J: TRBJ1-1
size: .
DNA: TGTGCCTGCCACAGGGGGCCTGGCACTGAAGCTTTCTTT
CDR3: CACHRGPGTEAFF

D: .
V: TRBV29-1
length: 10
J: TRBJ1-1
size: .
DNA: TGCAGCGGGAGGAACACTGAAGCTTTCTTT
CDR3: CSGRNTEAFF

D: TRBD2
V: TRBV11-3
length: 15
J: TRBJ2-1
size: .
DNA: TGTGCCAGCAGCTTAACTAGCGGGAGCGTCCCTGAGCAGTTCTTC
CDR3: CASSLTSGSVPEQFF

D: .
V: TRBV19
length: 15
J: TRBJ1-1
size: few
DNA: TGTGCCAGTAGTATTCGGGGGACGGCGAACACTGAAGCTTTCTTT
CDR3: CASSIRGTANTEAFF

D: .
V: TRBV28
length: 17
J: TRBJ2-6
size: .
DNA: TGTGCCAGCAGTTTGGACAGACTTCACTCTGGGGCCAACGTCCTGACTTTC
CDR3: CASSLDRLHSGANVLTF

D: .
V: TRBV19
length: 14
J: TRBJ1-4
size: .
DNA: TGTGCCAGTAGTATAAGCCAGGGATATGAAAAACTGTTTTTT
CDR3: CASSISQGYEKLFF

D: TRBD1
V: TRBV6-1
length: 16
J: TRBJ1-5
size: .
DNA: TGTGCCAGCAGTGCTAGGACAGGGGCAAACAATCAGCCCCAGCATTTT
CDR3: CASSARTGANNQPQHF

D: .
V: TRBV19
length: 15
J: TRBJ2-2
size: .
DNA: TGTGCCAGTGGGGCCCCGGGACTTTCCACCGGGGAGCTGTTTTTT
CDR3: CASGAPGLSTGELFF

D: TRBD1
V: TRBV5-1
length: 20
J: TRBJ2-1
size: .
DNA: TGCGCCAGCAGCTCCTCCTCGCGGGACAGGGTCCTACGACGGGACAATGAGCAGTTCTTC
CDR3: CASSSSSRDRVLRRDNEQFF